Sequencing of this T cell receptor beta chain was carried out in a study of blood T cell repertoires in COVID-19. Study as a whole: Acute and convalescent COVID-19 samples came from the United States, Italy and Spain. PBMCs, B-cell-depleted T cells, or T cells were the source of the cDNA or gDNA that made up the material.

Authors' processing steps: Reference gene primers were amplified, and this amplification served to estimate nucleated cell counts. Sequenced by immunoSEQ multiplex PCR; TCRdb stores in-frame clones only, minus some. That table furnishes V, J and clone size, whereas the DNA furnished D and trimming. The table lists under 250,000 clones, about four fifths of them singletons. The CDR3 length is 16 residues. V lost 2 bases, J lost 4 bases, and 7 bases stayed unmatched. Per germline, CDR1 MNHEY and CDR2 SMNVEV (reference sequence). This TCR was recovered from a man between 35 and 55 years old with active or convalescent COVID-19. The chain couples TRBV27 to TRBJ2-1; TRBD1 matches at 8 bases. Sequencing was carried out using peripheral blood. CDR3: CASSLEGQGLYNEQFF. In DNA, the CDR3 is TGTGCCAGCAGTTTAGAAGGACAGGGCCTATACAATGAGCAGTTCTTC.